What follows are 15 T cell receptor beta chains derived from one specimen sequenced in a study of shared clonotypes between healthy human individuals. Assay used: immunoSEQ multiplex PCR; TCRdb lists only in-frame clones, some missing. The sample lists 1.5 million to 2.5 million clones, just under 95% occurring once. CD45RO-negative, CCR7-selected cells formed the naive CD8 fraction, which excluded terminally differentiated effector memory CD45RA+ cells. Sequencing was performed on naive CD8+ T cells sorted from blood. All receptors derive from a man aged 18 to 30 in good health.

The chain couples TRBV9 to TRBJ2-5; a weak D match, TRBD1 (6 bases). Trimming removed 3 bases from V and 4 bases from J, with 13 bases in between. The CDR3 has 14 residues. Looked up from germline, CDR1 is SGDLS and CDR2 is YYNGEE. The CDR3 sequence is CASSARGRGETQYF. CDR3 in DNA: TGTGCCAGCAGCGCGAGGGGCAGGGGAGAGACCCAGTACTTC.

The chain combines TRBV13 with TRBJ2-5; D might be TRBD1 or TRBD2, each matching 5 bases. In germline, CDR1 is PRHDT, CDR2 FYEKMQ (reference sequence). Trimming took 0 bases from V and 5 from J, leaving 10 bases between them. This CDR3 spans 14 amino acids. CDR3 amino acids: CASSLGRGEETQYF. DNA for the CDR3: TGTGCCAGCAGCTTAGGCCGGGGCGAGGAGACCCAGTACTTC.

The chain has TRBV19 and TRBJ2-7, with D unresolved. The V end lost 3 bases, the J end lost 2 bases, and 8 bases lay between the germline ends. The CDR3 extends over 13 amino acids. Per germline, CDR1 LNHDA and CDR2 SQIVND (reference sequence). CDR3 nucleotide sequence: TGTGCCAGTAGTATGAACGCAGCCTACGAGCAGTACTTC. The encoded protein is CASSMNAAYEQYF.

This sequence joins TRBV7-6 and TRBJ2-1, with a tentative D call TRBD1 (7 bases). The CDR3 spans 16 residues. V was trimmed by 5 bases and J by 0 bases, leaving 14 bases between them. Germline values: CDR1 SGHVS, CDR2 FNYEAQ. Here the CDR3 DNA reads TGTGCCAGCAGCGGACAGGCGACTAGCTCCTACAATGAGCAGTTCTTC. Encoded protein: CASSGQATSSYNEQFF.

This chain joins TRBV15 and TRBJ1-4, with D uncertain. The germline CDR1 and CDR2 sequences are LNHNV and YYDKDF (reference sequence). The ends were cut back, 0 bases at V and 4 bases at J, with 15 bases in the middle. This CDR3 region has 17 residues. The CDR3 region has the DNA TGTGCCACCAGCAGAGATGTGGGGTCGGTTATTAATGAAAAACTGTTTTTT. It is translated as CATSRDVGSVINEKLFF.

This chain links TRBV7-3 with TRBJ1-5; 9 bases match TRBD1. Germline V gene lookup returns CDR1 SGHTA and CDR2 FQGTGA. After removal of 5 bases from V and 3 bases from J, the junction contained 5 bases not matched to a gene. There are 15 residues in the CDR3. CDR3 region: CASSPTGGLNQPQHF. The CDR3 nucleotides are TGTGCCAGCAGCCCTACAGGGGGCCTCAATCAGCCCCAGCATTTT.

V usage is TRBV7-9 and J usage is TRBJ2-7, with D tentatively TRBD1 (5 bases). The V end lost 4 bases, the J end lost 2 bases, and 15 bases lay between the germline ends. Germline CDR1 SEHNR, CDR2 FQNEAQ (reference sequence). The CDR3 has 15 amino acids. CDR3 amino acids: CASSSTDSRTYEQYF. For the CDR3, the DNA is TGTGCCAGCAGCTCTACAGACAGCCGGACCTACGAGCAGTACTTC.

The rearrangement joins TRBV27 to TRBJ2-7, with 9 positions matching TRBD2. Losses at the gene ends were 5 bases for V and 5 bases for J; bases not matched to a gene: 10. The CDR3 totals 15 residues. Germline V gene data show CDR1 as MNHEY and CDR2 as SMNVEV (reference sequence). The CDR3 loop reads CASSPFFSGSNEQYF. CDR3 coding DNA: TGTGCCAGCAGTCCCTTCTTTAGCGGGAGCAACGAGCAGTACTTC.

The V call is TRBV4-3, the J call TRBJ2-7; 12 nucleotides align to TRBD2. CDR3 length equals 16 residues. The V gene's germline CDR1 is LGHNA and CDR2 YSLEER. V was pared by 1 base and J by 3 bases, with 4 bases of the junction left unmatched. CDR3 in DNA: TGCGCCAGCAGCCAAGGGACTAGCGGGATTAGCTACGAGCAGTACTTC. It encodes CASSQGTSGISYEQYF.

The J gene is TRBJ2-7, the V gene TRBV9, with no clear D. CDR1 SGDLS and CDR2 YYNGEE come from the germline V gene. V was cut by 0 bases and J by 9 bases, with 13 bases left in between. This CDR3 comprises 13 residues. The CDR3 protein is CASSVDGSPSQYF. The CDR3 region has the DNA TGTGCCAGCAGCGTAGATGGCAGCCCTTCGCAGTACTTC.

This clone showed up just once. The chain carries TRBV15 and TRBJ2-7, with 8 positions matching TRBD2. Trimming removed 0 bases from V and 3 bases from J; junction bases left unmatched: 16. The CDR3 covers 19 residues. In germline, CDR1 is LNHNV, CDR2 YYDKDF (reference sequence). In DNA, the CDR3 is TGTGCCACCAGCAGAGATCTCGAGAGAGCGGGAGTTCCCCACTACGAGCAGTACTTC. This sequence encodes CATSRDLERAGVPHYEQYF.

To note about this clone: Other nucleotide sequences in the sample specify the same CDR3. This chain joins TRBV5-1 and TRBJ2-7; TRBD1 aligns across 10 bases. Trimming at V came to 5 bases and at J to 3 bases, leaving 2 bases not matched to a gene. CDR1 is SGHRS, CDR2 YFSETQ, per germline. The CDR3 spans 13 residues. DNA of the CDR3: TGCGCCAGCAGGGGGACAGGGGACTACGAGCAGTACTTC. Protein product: CASRGTGDYEQYF.

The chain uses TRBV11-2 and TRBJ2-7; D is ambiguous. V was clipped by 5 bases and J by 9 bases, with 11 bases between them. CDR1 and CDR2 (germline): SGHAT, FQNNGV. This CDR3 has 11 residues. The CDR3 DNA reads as TGTGCCAGCAGCCTCATCTATGGGCAGTACTTC. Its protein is CASSLIYGQYF.

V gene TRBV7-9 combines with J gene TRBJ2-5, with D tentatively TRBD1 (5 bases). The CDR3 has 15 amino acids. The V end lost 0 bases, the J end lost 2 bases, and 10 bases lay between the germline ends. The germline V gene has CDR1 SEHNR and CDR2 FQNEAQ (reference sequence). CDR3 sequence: CASSLATETQETQYF. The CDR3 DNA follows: TGTGCCAGCAGCTTAGCGACAGAAACTCAAGAGACCCAGTACTTC.

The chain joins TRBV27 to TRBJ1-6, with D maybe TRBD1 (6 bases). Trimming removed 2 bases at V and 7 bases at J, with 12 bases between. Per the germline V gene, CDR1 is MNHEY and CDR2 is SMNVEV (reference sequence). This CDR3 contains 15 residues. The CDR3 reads CASSLGGGTNSPLHF. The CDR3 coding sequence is TGTGCCAGCAGTTTAGGGGGGGGGACAAATTCACCCCTCCACTTT.